These 11 T cell receptor beta chains originate from one sample sequenced in a study of OX40 agonist ivuxolimab in advanced cancers. Libraries were constructed by the immunoSEQ multiplex PCR assay. TCRdb provides this immuneACCESS table in a form limited to in-frame rearrangements. Some clones are lacking; in checked studies, under half of them reflect an unresolved V gene, and why the rest are absent is not known. The sample profile shows roughly 30,000 clones; around nine tenths of them were found once. The ten top clones hold less than 10% of the sample. The material was CD4+ or CD8+ T cells sorted from blood, obtained in a trial of the OX40 agonist ivuxolimab. The receptors here all came from an adult with an advanced solid tumor such as melanoma, head and neck, liver or kidney cancer.

The CDR3 sequence is CASSQDPGGGYEQYF. The DNA for the CDR3 is TGCGCCAGCAGCCAAGATCCGGGGGGAGGATACGAGCAGTACTTC. The V call is TRBV4-1, the J call TRBJ2-7; 7 bases agree with TRBD2. After removal of 0 bases from V and 4 bases from J, the junction contained 6 bases not matched to a gene. CDR1 and CDR2 (germline): MGHRA, YSYEKL. The CDR3 consists of 15 residues.

This chain links TRBV19 with TRBJ2-7; D is unclear. Trimming removed 3 bases at V and 6 bases at J, with 6 bases between. The CDR3 sequence is 11 residues long. CDR1 is LNHDA, CDR2 SQIVND, per germline (reference sequence). The CDR3 nucleotides are TGTGCCAGTAGTATTGGGCCCGAGCAGTACTTC. This encodes CASSIGPEQYF. The whole variable domain, remainder taken from reference TRBV19 and TRBJ2-7, is DGGITQSPKYLFRKEGQNVTLSCEQNLNHDAMYWYRQDPGQGLRLIYYSQIVNDFQKGDIAEGYSVSREKKESFPLTVTSAQKNPTAFYLCASSIGPEQYFGPGTRLTVT.

J is TRBJ1-1 and V is TRBV4-1; 9 bases fit TRBD1. V shed 4 bases and J 4 bases; nucleotides not matched to a gene: 4. The CDR3 has 14 amino acids. Per germline, CDR1 MGHRA and CDR2 YSYEKL. The CDR3 loop is CASSPQTGGTEAFF. Written as DNA, the CDR3 is TGCGCCAGCAGCCCCCAGACAGGGGGCACTGAAGCTTTCTTT.

This clone was detected only once. The chain has TRBV5-5 and TRBJ1-3; D gene ambiguous. CDR1 and CDR2 from the germline V gene are SGHKS and YYEKEE (reference sequence). Trimming stripped 4 bases from V and 0 bases from J, with 8 bases between. This CDR3 is built from 14 residues. The CDR3 DNA reads TGTGCCAGCAGCGTAGACGGCTCTGGAAACACCATATATTTT. This encodes CASSVDGSGNTIYF.

V gene TRBV7-6 combines with J gene TRBJ1-1; 7 bases fit TRBD1. The V and J ends lost 1 base and 6 bases, in that order; junction bases with no gene match: 11. The CDR3 length is 16 residues. Looked up from germline, CDR1 is SGHVS and CDR2 is FNYEAQ. The CDR3 loop is CASSLVAGTEGSEAFF. The CDR3 DNA follows: TGTGCCAGCAGCTTAGTCGCAGGGACAGAGGGTTCTGAAGCTTTCTTT.

The chain's CDR3 is CAISESQLSSRGGPFEQYF. For the CDR3, the DNA is TGTGCCATCAGTGAGTCGCAATTATCATCTCGCGGAGGGCCTTTCGAGCAGTACTTC. The V and J genes are TRBV10-3 and TRBJ2-7, with a weak D call TRBD2 (6 bases). The V and J ends lost 0 bases and 6 bases respectively, with 27 bases between them. Germline V gene lookup returns CDR1 ENHRY and CDR2 SYGVKD. There are 19 residues in the CDR3.

CDR3 region: CASSLAGGSDTQYF. The CDR3 DNA follows: TGTGCCAGCAGCTTAGCGGGGGGGTCAGATACGCAGTATTTT. The gene calls are TRBV11-2 and TRBJ2-3; 8 nucleotides line up with TRBD2. With 1 base clipped from V and 4 bases from J, the junction kept 1 base outside the gene matches. The CDR3 consists of 14 residues. Germline CDR1 is SGHAT and CDR2 is FQNNGV. Complete variable domain (other parts from reference TRBV11-2 and TRBJ2-3): EAGVAQSPRYKIIEKRQSVAFWCNPISGHATLYWYQQILGQGPKLLIQFQNNGVVDDSQLPKDRFSAERLKGVDSTLKIQPAKLEDSAVYLCASSLAGGSDTQYFGPGTRLTVL.

The chain carries TRBV4-1 and TRBJ1-2; no definite D call. Trimming took 0 bases from V and 7 from J, leaving 15 bases between them. Germline V gene lookup returns CDR1 MGHRA and CDR2 YSYEKL. This CDR3 is 15 amino acids long. This CDR3 is CASSQDLAGWSGYTF. The CDR3 DNA reads TGCGCCAGCAGCCAAGATCTAGCGGGGTGGAGTGGCTACACCTTC.

This sequence joins TRBV4-2 and TRBJ2-5, with 10 bases lining up with TRBD2. V lost 0 bases, J lost 5 bases, and 6 bases stayed unmatched. CDR1 is LGHNA and CDR2 is YNFKEQ in the germline V gene. This CDR3 contains 16 residues. The CDR3 region has the DNA TGTGCCAGCAGCCAAGATGGCAGCGGGGGGGCGGAGACCCAGTACTTC. Translation gives CASSQDGSGGAETQYF.

This clone was picked up a small number of times. The chain combines TRBV19 with TRBJ2-7; a weak D match, TRBD1 (5 bases). CDR3 length: 13 residues. V dropped 4 bases and J dropped 8 bases, with 15 bases sitting between them. Germline V lookup: CDR1 LNHDA, CDR2 SQIVND (reference sequence). The DNA of the CDR3 is TGTGCCAGTAGTACCCATGGGGCACCACAGCAGTACTTC. Translation gives CASSTHGAPQQYF.

The CDR3 bases are TGTGCCAGCACGGCGGACAGGGCTAATGAAAAACTGTTTTTT. Translated: CASTADRANEKLFF. V usage is TRBV2 and J usage is TRBJ1-4; 8 bases fit TRBD1. Germline CDR1 is SNHLY and CDR2 is FYNNEI. The CDR3 runs to 14 residues. Trimming took 7 bases from V and 3 from J; bases not matched to a gene: 4.